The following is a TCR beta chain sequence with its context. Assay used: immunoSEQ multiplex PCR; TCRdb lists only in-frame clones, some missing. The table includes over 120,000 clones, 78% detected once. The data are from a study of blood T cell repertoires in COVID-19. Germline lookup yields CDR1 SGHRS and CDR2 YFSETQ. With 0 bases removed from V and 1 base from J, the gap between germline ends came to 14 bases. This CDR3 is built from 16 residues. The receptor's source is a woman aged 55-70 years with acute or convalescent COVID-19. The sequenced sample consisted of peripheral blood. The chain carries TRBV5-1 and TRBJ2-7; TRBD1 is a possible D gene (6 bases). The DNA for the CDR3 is TGCGCCAGCAGCTTGGCCCGGACAGAATTGTCCTACGAGCAGTACTTC. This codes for CASSLARTELSYEQYF.